The rows below give T cell receptor beta chains drawn from one sample of a study of identical twins' blood T cells. MiXCR, applied by TCRdb to the 5' RACE reads, yields one record per CDR3 protein. The sample shows a few hundred thousand distinct CDR3 sequences, roughly 30% of them seen only once. Material: PBMCs. The receptors derive from a woman aged 18-55 years in good health. CDR3s include the opening cysteine and the closing phenylalanine or tryptophan. The order of the fields is D gene, J gene, V gene, clone size, CDR3 protein, CDR3 DNA. D genes are given only for firm matches. Size values are once, few and many counts, or a class for expanded clones, and some rows have none.

d_gene: .
j_gene: TRBJ1-2
v_gene: TRBV5-1
abundance: few
CDR3aa: CASSQTGLNGYTF
CDR3nt: TGCGCCAGCAGCCAAACAGGTCTAAATGGCTACACCTTC

d_gene: TRBD1
j_gene: TRBJ1-1
v_gene: TRBV9
abundance: .
CDR3aa: CASSVDSGGYTEAFF
CDR3nt: TGCGCCAGCAGCGTAGATTCAGGGGGGTACACTGAAGCTTTCTTT

d_gene: .
j_gene: TRBJ2-3
v_gene: TRBV5-1
abundance: few
CDR3aa: CASSRPGDGTDTQYF
CDR3nt: TGCGCCAGCAGCCGCCCGGGAGATGGCACAGATACGCAGTATTTT

d_gene: TRBD2
j_gene: TRBJ2-1
v_gene: TRBV5-6
abundance: .
CDR3aa: CASSYPGLAVEDEQFF
CDR3nt: TGTGCCAGCAGTTATCCGGGACTAGCGGTGGAGGATGAGCAGTTCTTC

d_gene: .
j_gene: TRBJ1-3
v_gene: TRBV20-1
abundance: .
CDR3aa: CSARPGTGNTIYF
CDR3nt: TGCAGTGCTAGACCGGGGACTGGAAACACCATATATTTT

d_gene: TRBD1
j_gene: TRBJ1-5
v_gene: TRBV20-1
abundance: few
CDR3aa: CSANRGHGNQPQHF
CDR3nt: TGCAGTGCTAACAGGGGGCATGGGAATCAGCCCCAGCATTTT

d_gene: .
j_gene: TRBJ1-5
v_gene: TRBV27
abundance: few
CDR3aa: CASSLIRGYQPQHF
CDR3nt: TGTGCCAGCAGCCTTATAAGAGGGTATCAGCCCCAGCATTTT

d_gene: .
j_gene: TRBJ2-1
v_gene: TRBV19
abundance: few
CDR3aa: CASSLIAYNEQFF
CDR3nt: TGTGCCAGTAGTTTAATCGCCTACAATGAGCAGTTCTTC

d_gene: .
j_gene: TRBJ1-2
v_gene: TRBV10-3
abundance: .
CDR3aa: CAINLDGSYGYTF
CDR3nt: TGTGCCATCAATTTGGACGGATCCTATGGCTACACCTTC

d_gene: .
j_gene: TRBJ1-4
v_gene: TRBV11-2
abundance: .
CDR3aa: CASSLRTVNEKLFF
CDR3nt: TGTGCCAGCAGCTTACGGACAGTTAATGAAAAACTGTTTTTT

d_gene: .
j_gene: TRBJ1-6
v_gene: TRBV5-1
abundance: few
CDR3aa: CASSLGTEYNSPLHF
CDR3nt: TGCGCCAGCAGCCTGGGGACGGAATATAATTCACCCCTCCACTTT

d_gene: .
j_gene: TRBJ1-1
v_gene: TRBV29-1
abundance: many
CDR3aa: CSAHLSDTEAFF
CDR3nt: TGCAGCGCACACCTATCGGACACTGAAGCTTTCTTT

d_gene: .
j_gene: TRBJ1-1
v_gene: TRBV7-2
abundance: .
CDR3aa: CAGSLRQNTEAFF
CDR3nt: TGTGCCGGCAGCTTAAGACAGAACACTGAAGCTTTCTTT

d_gene: TRBD2
j_gene: TRBJ2-3
v_gene: TRBV7-2
abundance: .
CDR3aa: CASSPRGLAVDTQYF
CDR3nt: TGTGCCAGCAGCCCCCGGGGACTAGCGGTCGATACGCAGTATTTT

d_gene: .
j_gene: TRBJ2-1
v_gene: TRBV12-3/TRBV12-4
abundance: .
CDR3aa: CASSFVNNEQFF
CDR3nt: TGTGCCAGCAGTTTCGTTAACAATGAGCAGTTCTTC

d_gene: TRBD1
j_gene: TRBJ2-5
v_gene: TRBV2
abundance: few
CDR3aa: CASSDYRGGGETQYF
CDR3nt: TGTGCCAGCAGTGATTACAGGGGTGGGGGAGAGACCCAGTACTTC

d_gene: .
j_gene: TRBJ1-2
v_gene: TRBV18
abundance: few
CDR3aa: CASSPRGGRPLNGYTF
CDR3nt: TGTGCCAGCTCACCTCGTGGAGGGCGCCCCCTAAATGGCTACACCTTC

d_gene: .
j_gene: TRBJ1-1
v_gene: TRBV5-1
abundance: few
CDR3aa: CASSFTESEAFF
CDR3nt: TGCGCCAGCAGCTTCACGGAGTCTGAAGCTTTCTTT

d_gene: .
j_gene: TRBJ1-1
v_gene: TRBV12-3/TRBV12-4
abundance: many
CDR3aa: CASTPNPNTEAFF
CDR3nt: TGTGCCAGCACCCCCAATCCGAACACTGAAGCTTTCTTT

d_gene: TRBD1
j_gene: TRBJ1-5
v_gene: TRBV10-3
abundance: .
CDR3aa: CAIGGPLPGRDRFPHQPQHF
CDR3nt: TGTGCCATCGGGGGCCCCCTTCCGGGCAGGGACAGATTTCCTCATCAGCCCCAGCATTTT

d_gene: .
j_gene: TRBJ2-3
v_gene: TRBV20-1
abundance: .
CDR3aa: CSAGLNTDTQYF
CDR3nt: TGCAGTGCCGGACTGAACACAGATACGCAGTATTTT

d_gene: .
j_gene: TRBJ2-1
v_gene: TRBV3-1
abundance: few
CDR3aa: CASSQLQSSYNEQFF
CDR3nt: TGTGCCAGCAGCCAATTACAGAGCTCCTACAATGAGCAGTTCTTC

d_gene: .
j_gene: TRBJ2-1
v_gene: TRBV5-1
abundance: few
CDR3aa: CASSFKGVEFF
CDR3nt: TGCGCCAGCAGCTTTAAGGGGGTGGAGTTCTTC

d_gene: TRBD2
j_gene: TRBJ2-7
v_gene: TRBV20-1
abundance: .
CDR3aa: CSASSEAGGNEQYF
CDR3nt: TGCAGTGCTAGTTCGGAAGCGGGAGGTAACGAGCAGTACTTC

d_gene: TRBD1
j_gene: TRBJ1-1
v_gene: TRBV12-3/TRBV12-4
abundance: .
CDR3aa: CASKLDRVWRTEAFF
CDR3nt: TGTGCCAGCAAACTAGACAGGGTATGGCGCACTGAAGCTTTCTTT

d_gene: .
j_gene: TRBJ1-1
v_gene: TRBV5-1
abundance: few
CDR3aa: CASSKGMGTEAFF
CDR3nt: TGCGCCAGCAGTAAGGGGATGGGGACTGAAGCTTTCTTT

d_gene: .
j_gene: TRBJ2-7
v_gene: TRBV18
abundance: .
CDR3aa: CASQGGSYEQYF
CDR3nt: TGTGCCAGCCAGGGGGGCTCCTACGAGCAGTACTTC

d_gene: TRBD2
j_gene: TRBJ2-2
v_gene: TRBV7-2
abundance: once
CDR3aa: CASSRTSGSIGELFF
CDR3nt: TGTGCCAGCAGCCGGACTAGCGGGAGTATCGGGGAGCTGTTTTTT

d_gene: .
j_gene: TRBJ2-3
v_gene: TRBV6-5
abundance: many
CDR3aa: CASRGERLSDTQYF
CDR3nt: TGTGCCAGCAGAGGGGAGAGGTTGTCTGATACGCAGTATTTT